This T cell receptor beta chain emerged from a study of vaccination and CD4 T cells after COVID-19 (dated by TCRdb to 2021 to 2024). About the investigation overall: SARS-CoV-2 positivity had been established in the convalescent patients by nasal swab PCR, and mild disease was recorded in nine of these patients and severe disease in one. In the convalescent cohort there were six males and four females, among whom were two Hispanic individuals, seven Caucasians, two Asians and one multiracial person. Each participant got two doses of either the Pfizer-BioNTech BNT162b2 vaccine (n=8) or the Moderna mRNA-1273 vaccine (n=2). Post-COVID blood samples from convalescent patients were collected a median of roughly 100 days after diagnosis, with a range of about 35 to 180 days. The time from the second vaccine dose to post-vaccine blood sampling had a median of roughly 72 days and ranged from about 14 to 241 days. For stimulating the cultures, overlapping spike peptide pools were used, derived from SARS-CoV-2 as well as from the common cold coronaviruses HCoV-NL63, HCoV-OC43 and HCoV-229E. As controls, cultures received a CEFX viral epitope pool (the positive control), an HIV-1 Nef peptide pool (the negative control), or no peptide at all. In some eleven COVID-19 convalescent patients and 4 infection-naive healthy vaccine recipients, researchers compared the spike-specific CD4+ TCR repertoire from before mRNA vaccination with the repertoire from after.

What the authors observed across the whole study: Nearly all vaccine-specific clones in convalescent patients (304 of 307) were mono-reactive for SARS-CoV-2 spike rather than cross-reactive with common cold coronaviruses. The study included relatively few convalescent patients and did not analyze early timepoints after natural infection. The median count of SARS-CoV-2-reactive clonotypes went up from under 25 after infection to 38 after vaccination, although the change was not significant. In convalescent patients, a median 86.3% of post-vaccine SARS-CoV-2-reactive clones were detected only after vaccination, and vaccine-specific priming was suggested by this finding.

Libraries were constructed by PCR. DNA from cultured CD4+ T cells underwent TCR sequencing with the Oncomine TCR Beta short-read assay at the Johns Hopkins FTIC core. The QIAamp micro DNA kit was used to extract genomic DNA from the cultured CD4+ T cells. Oncomine TCR Beta libraries from cultured CD4+ T cells were pooled using unique dual indexes and sequenced on an Illumina iSeq 100. Under the source paper's analysis protocol: Non-productive sequences were removed, and CDR3s that did not start with C, did not end with F or W, or were shorter than 7 amino acids were discarded. Antigen-specific clonotypes were identified using the MANAFEST web application through comparison of peptide-stimulated wells with reference and other culture wells. For a clone to be called positive, the clone needed an FDR below 0.05, an odds ratio above 5, and a productive frequency above 0.1% in at least two of three replicate wells. A clonotype counted as cross-reactive if it showed significant expansion both in the SARS-CoV-2 spike wells and in at least one common cold coronavirus spike condition. CDR3 homology was assessed with Levenshtein distances (stringdist) and unrooted phylogenetic trees (ape) in R version 3.6.1. Through fastp at Q25 and MiXCR, TCRdb rebuilt clones from the public reads, retaining in-frame beta chains. Duplicate CDR3 protein sequences are folded into a single record with the most common DNA and genes. The V and J calls come from TCRdb's annotation, not from the publication. For this sample there are fewer than 25,000 distinct CDR3 sequences; 43% appear just once. The ten largest make up approximately 13% of the sample.

Including the terminal cysteine and phenylalanine, the CDR3 comprises 15 residues. Only the CDR3 DNA stays, 45 bases, in frame from base 1. Sequences SGHDT (CDR1) and YYEEEE (CDR2) are obtained from the germline V gene. Trimming at the junction amounts to 4 bases on V and 8 bases on J, and the germline ends lie 16 bases apart. The treatment or condition label on this specimen signifies: roughly 10-day PBMC culture with coronavirus spike peptide pools or control peptides (ViraFEST assay). The ViraFEST assay was used in the study, in which antigen-specific T cells were expanded with peptide pools and expanded clonotypes were subsequently identified by TCR sequencing. Positive SARS-CoV-2 PCR tests in the convalescent patients dated from March to December 2020, before Alpha, Beta and Delta variants emerged in the United States. Each well held 2 million to 2.5 million PBMCs cultured with 9 to 10 ug/ml peptide pools in IMDM containing around 5% human AB serum and approximately 10 IU/ml IL-2. On days 3 and 7, half of the culture medium was replaced with fresh IL-2-containing medium. After 10 days of culture, CD4+ T cells were isolated by negative selection using the EasySep CD4+ T cell isolation kit. PBMCs were separated from whole blood using Ficoll-Paque Plus gradient centrifugation and then either used fresh or cryopreserved at -140C. Each culture condition was generally run in triplicate wells.

This clonotype was counted only a few times. Its antigen remains unidentified. The sample holds no much larger clone one base away, and base qualities are not on file. The chain couples TRBV5-6 to TRBJ1-6; the D gene is unclear. Material for sequencing was CD4+ T cells from blood, cultured in vitro. The receptor was derived from a human donor who had recovered from COVID-19. DNA sequence: TGTGCCAGCAGCAACGGGCCCAGAGACGATTCACCCCTCCACTTT. The translation is CASSNGPRDDSPLHF.